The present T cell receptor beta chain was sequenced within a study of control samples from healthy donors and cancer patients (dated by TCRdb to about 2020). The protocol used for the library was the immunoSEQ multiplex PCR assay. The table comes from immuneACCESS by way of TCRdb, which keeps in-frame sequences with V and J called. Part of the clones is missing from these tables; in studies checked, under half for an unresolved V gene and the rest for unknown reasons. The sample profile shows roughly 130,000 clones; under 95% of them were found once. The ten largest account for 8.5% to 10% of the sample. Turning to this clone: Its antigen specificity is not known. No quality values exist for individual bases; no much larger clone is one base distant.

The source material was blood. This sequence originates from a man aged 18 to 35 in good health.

The CDR3 amino acid sequence is: CASSQDSGANTEAFF. The nucleotide sequence reads TGCGCCAGCAGCCAAGATTCAGGGGCGAACACTGAAGCTTTCTTT. The chain joins TRBV4-1 to TRBJ1-1; the D region possibly corresponds to TRBD1 (6 bases align). The CDR3 runs 15 residues from the cysteine to the phenylalanine. CDR3 DNA is the only sequence kept; it has 45 bases, read in frame from the first base. The germline V gene yields MGHRA for CDR1 and YSYEKL for CDR2. Trimming takes 0 bases from V and 1 base from J, and the germline ends sit 9 bases apart.